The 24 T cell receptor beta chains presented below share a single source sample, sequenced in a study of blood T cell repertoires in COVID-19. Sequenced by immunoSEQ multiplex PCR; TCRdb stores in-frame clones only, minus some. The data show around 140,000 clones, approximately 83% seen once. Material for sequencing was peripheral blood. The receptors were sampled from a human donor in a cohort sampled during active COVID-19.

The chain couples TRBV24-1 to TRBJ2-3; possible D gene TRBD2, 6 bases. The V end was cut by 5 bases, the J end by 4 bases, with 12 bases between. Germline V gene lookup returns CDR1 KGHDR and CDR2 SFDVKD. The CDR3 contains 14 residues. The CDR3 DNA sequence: TGTGCCACCAGTGGTCCCACGGGAGCAGATACGCAGTATTTT. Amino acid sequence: CATSGPTGADTQYF.

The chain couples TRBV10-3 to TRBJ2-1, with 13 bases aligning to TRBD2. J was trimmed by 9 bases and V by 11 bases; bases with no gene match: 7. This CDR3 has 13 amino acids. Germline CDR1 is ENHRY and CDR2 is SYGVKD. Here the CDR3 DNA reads TGTGCCTCCGGGGGACTAGCGGGATTTGAGCAGTTCTTC. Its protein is CASGGLAGFEQFF.

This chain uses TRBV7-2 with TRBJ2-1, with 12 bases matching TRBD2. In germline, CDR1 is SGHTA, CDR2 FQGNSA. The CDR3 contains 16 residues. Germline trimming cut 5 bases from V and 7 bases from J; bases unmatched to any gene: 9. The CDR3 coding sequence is TGTGCCAGCAGCGAATACACTAGCGGGAGGAGAAATGAGCAGTTCTTC. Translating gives CASSEYTSGRRNEQFF.

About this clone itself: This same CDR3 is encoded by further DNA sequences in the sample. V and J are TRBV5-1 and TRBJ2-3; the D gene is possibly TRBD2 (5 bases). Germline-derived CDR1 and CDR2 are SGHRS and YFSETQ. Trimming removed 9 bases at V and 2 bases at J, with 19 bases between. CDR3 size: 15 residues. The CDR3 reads CATRALQGNTDTQYF. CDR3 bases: TGCGCCACGAGGGCTTTACAAGGAAACACAGATACGCAGTATTTT.

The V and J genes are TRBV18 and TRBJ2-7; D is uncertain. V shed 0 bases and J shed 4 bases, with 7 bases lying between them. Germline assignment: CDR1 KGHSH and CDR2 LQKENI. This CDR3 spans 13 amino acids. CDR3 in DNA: TGTGCCAGCTCACCACCGTCCACATACGAGCAGTACTTC. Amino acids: CASSPPSTYEQYF.

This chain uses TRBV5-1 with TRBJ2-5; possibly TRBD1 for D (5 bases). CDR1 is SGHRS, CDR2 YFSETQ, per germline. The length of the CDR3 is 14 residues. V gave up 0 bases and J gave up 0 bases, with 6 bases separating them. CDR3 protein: CASSLEQDQETQYF. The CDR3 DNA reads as TGCGCCAGCAGCTTGGAACAGGACCAAGAGACCCAGTACTTC.

The CDR3 DNA is TGTGCCTGGACTGATCCGGGACTAGCGGGGACAGATACGCAGTATTTT. It encodes CAWTDPGLAGTDTQYF. The chain carries TRBV30 and TRBJ2-3, with TRBD2 identical over 13 bases. CDR1 and CDR2 (germline): GTSNPN, SVGIG (reference sequence). The ends lost 4 bases at V and 3 bases at J; junction bases unmatched: 7. The CDR3 length is 16 residues. The full variable domain, its missing parts supplied by reference TRBV30 and TRBJ2-3, is SQTIHQWPATLVQPVGSPLSLECTVEGTSNPNLYWYRQAAGRGLQLLFYSVGIGQISSEVPQNLSASRPQDRQFILSSKKLLLSDSGFYLCAWTDPGLAGTDTQYFGPGTRLTVL.

CDR3 residues: CASSLGRGGYGYTF. As DNA, the CDR3 is TGCGCCAGCAGCTTGGGAAGGGGGGGCTATGGCTACACCTTC. The chain links TRBV5-1 to TRBJ1-2; TRBD1 is a possible D gene (6 bases). Germline lookup yields CDR1 SGHRS and CDR2 YFSETQ. The CDR3 spans 14 residues. The V end lost 0 bases, the J end lost 4 bases, and 10 bases lay between the germline ends.

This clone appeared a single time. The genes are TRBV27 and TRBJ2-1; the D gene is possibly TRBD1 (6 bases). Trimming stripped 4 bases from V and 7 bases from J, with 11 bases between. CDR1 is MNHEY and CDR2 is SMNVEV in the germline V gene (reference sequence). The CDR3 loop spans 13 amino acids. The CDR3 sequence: CASSWGRGNEQFF. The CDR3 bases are TGTGCCAGCAGTTGGGGGCGTGGGAATGAGCAGTTCTTC.

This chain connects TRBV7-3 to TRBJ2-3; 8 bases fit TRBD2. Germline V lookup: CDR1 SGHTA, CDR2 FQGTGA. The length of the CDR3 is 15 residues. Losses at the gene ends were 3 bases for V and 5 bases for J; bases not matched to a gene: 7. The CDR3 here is CASSFFGTSKDTQYF. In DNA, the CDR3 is TGTGCCAGCAGCTTTTTTGGGACTAGTAAAGATACGCAGTATTTT.

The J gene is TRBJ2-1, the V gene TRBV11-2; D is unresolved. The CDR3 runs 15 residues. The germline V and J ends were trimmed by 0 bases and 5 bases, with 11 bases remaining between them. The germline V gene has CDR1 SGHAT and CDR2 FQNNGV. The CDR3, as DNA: TGTGCCAGCAGCTTAGATCCAGGAAGAGACAATGAGCAGTTCTTC. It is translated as CASSLDPGRDNEQFF.

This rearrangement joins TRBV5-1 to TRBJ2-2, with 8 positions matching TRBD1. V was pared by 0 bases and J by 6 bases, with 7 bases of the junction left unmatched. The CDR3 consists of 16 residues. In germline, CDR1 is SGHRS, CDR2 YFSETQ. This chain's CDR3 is CASSLGAGQVAGELFF. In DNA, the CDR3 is TGCGCCAGCAGCTTGGGCGCGGGACAGGTGGCCGGGGAGCTGTTTTTT.

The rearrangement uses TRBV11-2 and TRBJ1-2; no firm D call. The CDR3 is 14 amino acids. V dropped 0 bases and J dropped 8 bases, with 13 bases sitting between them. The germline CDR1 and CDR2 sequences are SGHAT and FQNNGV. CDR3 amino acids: CASSLDRRGWGYTF. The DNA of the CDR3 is TGTGCCAGCAGCTTAGATCGACGGGGATGGGGCTACACCTTC.

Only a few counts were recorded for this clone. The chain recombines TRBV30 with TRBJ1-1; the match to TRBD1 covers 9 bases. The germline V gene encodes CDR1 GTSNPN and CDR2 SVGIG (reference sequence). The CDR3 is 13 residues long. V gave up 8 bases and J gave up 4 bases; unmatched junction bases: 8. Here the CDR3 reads CAGRKTGGTEAFF. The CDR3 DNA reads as TGTGCCGGACGAAAGACAGGGGGCACTGAAGCTTTCTTT. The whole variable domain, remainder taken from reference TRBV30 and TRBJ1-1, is SQTIHQWPATLVQPVGSPLSLECTVEGTSNPNLYWYRQAAGRGLQLLFYSVGIGQISSEVPQNLSASRPQDRQFILSSKKLLLSDSGFYLCAGRKTGGTEAFFGQGTRLTVV.

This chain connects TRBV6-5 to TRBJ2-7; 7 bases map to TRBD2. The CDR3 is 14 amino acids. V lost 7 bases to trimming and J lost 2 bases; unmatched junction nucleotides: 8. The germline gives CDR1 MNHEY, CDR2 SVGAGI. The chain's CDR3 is CASTLAAGPYEQYF. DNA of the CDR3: TGTGCCAGCACCCTAGCGGCGGGACCCTACGAGCAGTACTTC.

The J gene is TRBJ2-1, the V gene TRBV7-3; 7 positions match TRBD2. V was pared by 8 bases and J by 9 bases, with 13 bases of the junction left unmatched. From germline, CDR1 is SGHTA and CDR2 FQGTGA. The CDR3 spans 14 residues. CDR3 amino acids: CASSRVGGPGEQFF. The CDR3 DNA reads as TGTGCCAGCTCCCGGGTGGGAGGGCCAGGTGAGCAGTTCTTC.

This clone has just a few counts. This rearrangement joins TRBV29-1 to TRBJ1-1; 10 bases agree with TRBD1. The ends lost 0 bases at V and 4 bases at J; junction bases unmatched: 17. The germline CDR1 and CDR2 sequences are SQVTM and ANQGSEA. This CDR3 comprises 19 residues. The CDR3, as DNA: TGCAGCGTTGAAGAGTTGGAGCCGGGACAGGGGTTTTTCGGCACTGAAGCTTTCTTT. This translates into CSVEELEPGQGFFGTEAFF.

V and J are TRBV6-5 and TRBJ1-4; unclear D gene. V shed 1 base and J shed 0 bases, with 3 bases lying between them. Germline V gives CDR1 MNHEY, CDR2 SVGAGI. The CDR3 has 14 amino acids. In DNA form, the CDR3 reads TGTGCCAGCAGTTACTTCTCAACTAATGAAAAACTGTTTTTT. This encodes CASSYFSTNEKLFF.

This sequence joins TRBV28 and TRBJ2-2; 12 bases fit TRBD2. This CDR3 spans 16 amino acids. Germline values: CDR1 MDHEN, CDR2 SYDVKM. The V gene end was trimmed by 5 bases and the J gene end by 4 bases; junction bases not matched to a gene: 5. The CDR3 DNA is TGTGCCAGCAGTGTTACTAGCGGGAGGATCACCGGGGAGCTGTTTTTT. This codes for CASSVTSGRITGELFF. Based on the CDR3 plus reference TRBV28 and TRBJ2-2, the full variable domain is DVKVTQSSRYLVKRTGEKVFLECVQDMDHENMFWYRQDPGLGLRLIYFSYDVKMKEKGDIPEGYSVSREKKERFSLILESASTNQTSMYLCASSVTSGRITGELFFGEGSRLTVL.

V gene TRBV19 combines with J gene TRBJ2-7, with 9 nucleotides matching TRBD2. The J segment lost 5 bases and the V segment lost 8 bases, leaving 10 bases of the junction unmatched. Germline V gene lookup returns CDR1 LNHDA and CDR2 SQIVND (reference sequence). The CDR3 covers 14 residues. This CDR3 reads CASGVAGGPDEQYF. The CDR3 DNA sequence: TGTGCCAGTGGAGTCGCGGGAGGGCCGGACGAGCAGTACTTC.

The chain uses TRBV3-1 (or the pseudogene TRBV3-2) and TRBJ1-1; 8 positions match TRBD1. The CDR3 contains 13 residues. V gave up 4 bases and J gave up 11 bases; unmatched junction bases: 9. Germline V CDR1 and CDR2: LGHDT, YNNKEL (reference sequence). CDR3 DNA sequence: TGTGCCAGCAGCCGGACCGGGACAGGTGAGGCTTTCTTT. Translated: CASSRTGTGEAFF.

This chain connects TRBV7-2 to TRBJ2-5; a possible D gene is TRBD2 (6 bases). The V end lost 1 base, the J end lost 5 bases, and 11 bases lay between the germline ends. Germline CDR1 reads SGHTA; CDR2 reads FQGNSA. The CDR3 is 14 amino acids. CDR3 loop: CASSLGGARETQYF. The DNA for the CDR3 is TGTGCCAGCAGCTTAGGCGGGGCACGGGAGACCCAGTACTTC.

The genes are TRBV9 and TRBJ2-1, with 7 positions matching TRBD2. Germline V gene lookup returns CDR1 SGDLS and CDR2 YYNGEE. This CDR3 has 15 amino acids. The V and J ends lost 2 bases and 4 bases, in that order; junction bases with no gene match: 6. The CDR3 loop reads CASSVSGPTYNEQFF. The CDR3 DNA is TGTGCCAGCAGCGTTAGCGGGCCAACATACAATGAGCAGTTCTTC.

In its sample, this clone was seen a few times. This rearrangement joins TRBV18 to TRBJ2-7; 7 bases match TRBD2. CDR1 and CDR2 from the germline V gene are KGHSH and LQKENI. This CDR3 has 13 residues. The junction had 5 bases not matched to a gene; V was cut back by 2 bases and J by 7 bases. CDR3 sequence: CASSPDTAGEQYF. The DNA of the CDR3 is TGTGCCAGCTCACCAGACACAGCGGGGGAGCAGTACTTC.